This is a list of T cell receptor beta chains from one sample in a study of shared clonotypes between healthy human individuals. Repertoires were generated with immunoSEQ multiplex PCR, while TCRdb's copy carries only in-frame clones and drops some. This sample has over a million clones, with 95% to 99% found just once. The sequenced material came from naive CD4+ T cells sorted from blood. Receptors were obtained from a young man in good health. Both conserved end residues are part of each CDR3. A D gene is named only where the DNA matches it firmly. Size values are once, few and many counts, or a class for expanded clones, and some rows have none.

TRBJ2-1 | 14 | TRBV11-2 | NA | TRBD2 | TGTGCCAGCACCCGGACTAGCGGGAGGGATGAGCAGTTCTTC | CASTRTSGRDEQFF
TRBJ2-1 | 12 | TRBV6-1 | few | NA | TGTGCCAGCAGTGAACTTAGCAGTGAGCAGTTCTTC | CASSELSSEQFF
TRBJ2-4 | 14 | TRBV10-3 | NA | NA | TGTGCCATCCGGGACGGAATAGCCAAAAACATTCAGTACTTC | CAIRDGIAKNIQYF
TRBJ2-3 | 16 | TRBV5-4 | once | NA | TGTGCCAGCAGACCGTCCACTAGCTTGGGCACAGATACGCAGTATTTT | CASRPSTSLGTDTQYF
TRBJ2-6 | 14 | TRBV6-1 | once | NA | TGTGCCAGCAGTCCGCGTTTAGGGGCCAACGTCCTGACTTTC | CASSPRLGANVLTF
TRBJ2-5 | 17 | TRBV28 | NA | NA | TGTGCCAGCAGCCTTGGACTACGGGAACGGGACCAAGAGACCCAGTACTTC | CASSLGLRERDQETQYF
TRBJ1-1 | 15 | TRBV29-1 | NA | NA | TGCAGCGTTGCGGCAGGTTGGGGTATGAACACTGAAGCTTTCTTT | CSVAAGWGMNTEAFF
TRBJ2-7 | 14 | TRBV28 | NA | TRBD1 | TGTGCCAGCAGTTACCCAACAGGGGGGCACGAGCAGTACTTC | CASSYPTGGHEQYF
TRBJ2-1 | 13 | TRBV6-5 | once | TRBD2 | TGTGCCAGCAGGAGGACTAGTATGAATGAGCAGTTCTTC | CASRRTSMNEQFF
TRBJ1-2 | 13 | TRBV11-1 | NA | TRBD1 | TGTGCCAGCGGTAGACAGGGGAGAAATGGCTACACCTTC | CASGRQGRNGYTF
TRBJ2-3 | 15 | TRBV10-3 | NA | TRBD2 | TGTGCCACTACGCTAGCGGAGTCTAGCACAGATACGCAGTATTTT | CATTLAESSTDTQYF
TRBJ2-5 | 18 | TRBV7-9 | once | TRBD1 | TGTGCCAGCAGCACCCGACAGGGGGCGAGTCGGGGTTGGGAGACCCAGTACTTC | CASSTRQGASRGWETQYF
TRBJ1-2 | 13 | TRBV5-1 | NA | NA | TGCGCCAGCAGCTCGGAGGGGCACTATGGCTACACCTTC | CASSSEGHYGYTF
TRBJ2-3 | 12 | TRBV11-2 | NA | NA | TGTGCCAGCAGCTCCCCCAGGGGTACGCAGTATTTT | CASSSPRGTQYF
TRBJ1-1 | 13 | TRBV6-4 | once | NA | TGTGCCAGCAGTGACAGGGGGAACACTGAAGCTTTCTTT | CASSDRGNTEAFF
TRBJ2-3 | 14 | TRBV2 | NA | NA | TGTGCCAGCAAGTCGAACCAGGGAGGAGATACGCAGTATTTT | CASKSNQGGDTQYF